This paragraph reports one TCR beta chain. What it binds is unknown. This record belongs to a study of cytomegalovirus exposure and HLA in healthy donors. Background on the study: Out of about 170 million T cells, an earlier analysis found 117 million unique TCR beta sequences in total.

Primers included in the PCR were 60 Vbeta and 13 Jbeta primers. The protocol was immunoSEQ multiplex PCR, while the TCRdb copy is restricted to in-frame clones and leaves out a portion. The sample has around 120,000 clones, about 80% seen once. Study results and limitations: Later on, an analysis tied 15,000 to 20,000 TCR beta sequences to HLA alleles at 0.05 false discovery rate. In terms of immune exposure information, only CMV serostatus was available.

This TCR was recovered from a middle-aged woman in good health and CMV-seronegative. Sequencing used PBMCs.

CDR3 region: CASSQLVGTDTQYF. In nucleotides, the CDR3 is TGCGCCAGCAGCCAATTAGTGGGCACAGATACGCAGTATTTT. The chain has TRBV4-3 and TRBJ2-3; D remains ambiguous. This CDR3 region has 14 residues. Per the germline V gene, CDR1 is LGHNA and CDR2 is YSLEER. V was pared by 2 bases and J by 1 base, with 7 bases between.